Shown below are 16 T cell receptor beta chains from a single sample sequenced in a study of cytomegalovirus exposure and HLA in healthy donors. PCR amplification relied on 60 Vbeta primers (plus 13 Jbeta primers). Sequencing used immunoSEQ multiplex PCR; TCRdb keeps in-frame clones, though not all of them. Seen here are about 160,000 clones, about 82% observed once, and the top ten hold 1%. Sequencing used PBMCs. The receptors derive from a woman aged 45-60 years in good health and CMV-seropositive.

The V call is TRBV7-2, the J call TRBJ2-1; D unresolved. Germline V lookup: CDR1 SGHTA, CDR2 FQGNSA. V gave up 3 bases and J gave up 12 bases, with 15 bases separating them. The CDR3 extends over 13 amino acids. CDR3 nucleotide sequence: TGTGCCAGCAGCTTGGTAAACCTTAACGGGCAGTTCTTC. This translates into CASSLVNLNGQFF.

The chain employs TRBV5-1 and TRBJ2-1; 9 nucleotides align to TRBD2. V lost 0 bases, J lost 4 bases, and 2 bases stayed unmatched. This CDR3 is built from 15 residues. Germline V CDR1 and CDR2: SGHRS, YFSETQ. CDR3 DNA: TGCGCCAGCAGCTTGGTTGCGGGAGGGTACAATGAGCAGTTCTTC. Its translation: CASSLVAGGYNEQFF.

This clone was counted only a few times. The rearrangement links TRBV7-3 to TRBJ2-1, with no clear D. Trimming cost V 2 bases and J 4 bases, with 6 bases left between them. This CDR3 spans 13 amino acids. Per the germline V gene, CDR1 is SGHTA and CDR2 is FQGTGA. CDR3 amino acids: CASSLVLYNEQFF. CDR3 coding DNA: TGTGCCAGCAGCTTAGTTCTTTACAATGAGCAGTTCTTC.

The V and J genes are TRBV7-2 and TRBJ1-1; D perhaps matches TRBD1 (5 bases). CDR1 and CDR2 from the germline V gene are SGHTA and FQGNSA. Trimming cost V 1 base and J 5 bases, with 14 bases left between them. This CDR3 region has 15 residues. This chain's CDR3 is CASSLVSRGGTEAFF. Here the CDR3 DNA reads TGTGCCAGCAGCTTAGTTAGCCGCGGGGGAACTGAAGCTTTCTTT.

This CDR3 is CASSTRQTNEKLFF. The CDR3 DNA follows: TGTGCCAGTAGTACCCGACAGACTAATGAAAAACTGTTTTTT. The genes are TRBV19 and TRBJ1-4; D is perhaps TRBD1 (5 bases). CDR1 and CDR2 from the germline V gene are LNHDA and SQIVND (reference sequence). The germline V and J ends were trimmed by 4 bases and 2 bases, with 8 bases remaining between them. The CDR3 is made up of 14 amino acids. Filled out from reference TRBV19 and TRBJ1-4, the complete variable domain reads DGGITQSPKYLFRKEGQNVTLSCEQNLNHDAMYWYRQDPGQGLRLIYYSQIVNDFQKGDIAEGYSVSREKKESFPLTVTSAQKNPTAFYLCASSTRQTNEKLFFGSGTQLSVL.

The chain links TRBV6-1 to TRBJ2-7; 9 positions agree with TRBD2. The CDR3 is made up of 13 amino acids. V trimming: 11 bases; J trimming: 4 bases; junction bases outside the gene matches: 9. Germline V gene data show CDR1 as MNHNS and CDR2 as SASEGT. Here the CDR3 reads CAGGRGGGYEQYF. The CDR3 coding sequence is TGTGCCGGTGGGCGGGGGGGCGGGTACGAGCAGTACTTC.

The genes are TRBV5-5 and TRBJ1-2; 10 positions match TRBD1. Germline-derived CDR1 and CDR2 are SGHKS and YYEKEE (reference sequence). With V trimmed by 0 bases and J by 4 bases, 0 bases remained unmatched. This CDR3 is 14 amino acids long. DNA of the CDR3: TGTGCCAGCAGCTTGGGGACAGGGGGCTATGGCTACACCTTC. As protein: CASSLGTGGYGYTF.

This chain uses TRBV9 with TRBJ1-5; the D gene is possibly TRBD1 (5 bases). The CDR3 sequence is 13 residues long. Trimming took off 10 bases at V and 3 bases at J, with 14 bases between the two ends. Germline-derived CDR1 and CDR2 are SGDLS and YYNGEE. The CDR3 region has the DNA TGTGCCGCGGGGCCAGGATTCAATCAGCCCCAGCATTTT. Translating gives CAAGPGFNQPQHF.

The genes are TRBV4-2 and TRBJ2-3; D possibly corresponds to TRBD2 (5 bases). CDR1 and CDR2 from the germline V gene are LGHNA and YNFKEQ. V lost 0 bases to trimming and J lost 0 bases, with 13 bases between them. The CDR3 contains 17 residues. The CDR3 DNA reads TGTGCCAGCAGCCAAGATACTGGACTCCGAAGCACAGATACGCAGTATTTT. It codes for CASSQDTGLRSTDTQYF.

There are a few counts of this clone. The chain uses TRBV10-3 and TRBJ2-1; D remains unclear. This CDR3 has 12 amino acids. The V gene lost 2 bases and the J gene lost 10 bases, with 9 bases spanning the gap. CDR1 is ENHRY, CDR2 SYGVKD, per germline. CDR3 protein: CAISERGYEQFF. The DNA of the CDR3 is TGTGCCATCAGTGAGAGAGGTTACGAGCAGTTCTTC.

The table lists this clone with a count of one. The V and J genes are TRBV5-1 and TRBJ1-4; unclear D gene. The germline gives CDR1 SGHRS, CDR2 YFSETQ. The CDR3 consists of 13 residues. The ends were cut back, 7 bases at V and 1 base at J, with 8 bases in the middle. In DNA form, the CDR3 reads TGCGCCAGCGCCGAGGGAACTAATGAAAAACTGTTTTTT. Translation: CASAEGTNEKLFF.

The chain couples TRBV5-6 to TRBJ2-6, with a tentative D call TRBD1 (5 bases). This CDR3 comprises 17 residues. V shed 0 bases and J shed 4 bases, with 14 bases lying between them. Germline CDR1 reads SGHDT; CDR2 reads YYEEEE. This chain's CDR3 is CASSLGQGSYGANVLTF. In DNA, the CDR3 is TGTGCCAGCAGCTTGGGGCAGGGATCGTACGGGGCCAACGTCCTGACTTTC.

This chain joins TRBV19 and TRBJ2-7, with a possible D match to TRBD1 (6 bases). CDR3 length equals 17 residues. The V gene lost 7 bases and the J gene lost 3 bases, with 25 bases spanning the gap. CDR1 is LNHDA and CDR2 is SQIVND in the germline V gene (reference sequence). This CDR3 reads CASNPGWKQGADYEQYF. The CDR3 DNA is TGTGCCAGTAATCCCGGGTGGAAACAGGGCGCAGACTACGAGCAGTACTTC.

This chain links TRBV5-5 with TRBJ2-5; 7 nucleotides align to TRBD1. V lost 4 bases to trimming and J lost 7 bases; unmatched junction nucleotides: 22. The CDR3 loop spans 18 amino acids. Germline CDR1 SGHKS, CDR2 YYEKEE (reference sequence). The DNA for the CDR3 is TGTGCCAGCAGCCTAGGGTGGGACAGCAGGCGAGGATTATCGACCCAGTACTTC. Amino acid sequence: CASSLGWDSRRGLSTQYF.

The rearrangement joins TRBV7-3 to TRBJ2-1; 9 bases match TRBD2. V was pared by 1 base and J by 2 bases, with 3 bases of the junction left unmatched. The CDR3 is 16 residues long. Germline V lookup: CDR1 SGHTA, CDR2 FQGTGA. This CDR3 is CASSLNSGGTYNEQFF. For the CDR3, the DNA is TGTGCCAGCAGCTTAAATAGCGGGGGCACCTACAATGAGCAGTTCTTC.

This sequence joins TRBV27 and TRBJ2-3; no reliable D call. V lost 5 bases and J lost 10, with 13 bases in between. The germline CDR1 and CDR2 sequences are MNHEY and SMNVEV (reference sequence). The CDR3 contains 12 residues. The CDR3 DNA follows: TGTGCCAGCAGTCACCCCCCAAAGCCGCAGTATTTT. This gives the protein CASSHPPKPQYF.